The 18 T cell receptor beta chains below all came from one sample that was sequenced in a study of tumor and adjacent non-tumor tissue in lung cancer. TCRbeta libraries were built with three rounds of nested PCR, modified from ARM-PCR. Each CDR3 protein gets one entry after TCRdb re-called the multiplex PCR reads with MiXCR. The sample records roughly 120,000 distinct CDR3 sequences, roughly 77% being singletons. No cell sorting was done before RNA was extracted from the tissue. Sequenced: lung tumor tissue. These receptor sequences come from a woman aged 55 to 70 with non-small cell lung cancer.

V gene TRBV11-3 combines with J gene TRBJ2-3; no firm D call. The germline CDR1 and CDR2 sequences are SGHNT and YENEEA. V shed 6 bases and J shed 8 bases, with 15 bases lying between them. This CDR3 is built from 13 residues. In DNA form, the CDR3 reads TGTGCCAGCAGAAAGAACCAAGGTTGTACGCAGTATTTT. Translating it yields CASRKNQGCTQYF.

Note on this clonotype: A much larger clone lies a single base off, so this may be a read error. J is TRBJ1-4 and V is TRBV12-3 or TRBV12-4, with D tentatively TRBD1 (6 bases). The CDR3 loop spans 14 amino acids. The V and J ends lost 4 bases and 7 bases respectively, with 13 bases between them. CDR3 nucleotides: TGTGCCAGCAGTTCCTTGGACAGCAGTGAAAAACTGTTTTTT. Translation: CASSSLDSSEKLFF.

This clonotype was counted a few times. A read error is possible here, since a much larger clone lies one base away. CDR3 DNA sequence: TGCAACGTTGGGGCAGGGCGTACATCTAATGAAAAACTGTTTTTT. Amino acid sequence: CNVGAGRTSNEKLFF. The chain carries TRBV29-1 and TRBJ1-4, with D possibly being TRBD1 (5 bases). This CDR3 spans 15 amino acids. CDR1 and CDR2 (germline): SQVTM, ANQGSEA.

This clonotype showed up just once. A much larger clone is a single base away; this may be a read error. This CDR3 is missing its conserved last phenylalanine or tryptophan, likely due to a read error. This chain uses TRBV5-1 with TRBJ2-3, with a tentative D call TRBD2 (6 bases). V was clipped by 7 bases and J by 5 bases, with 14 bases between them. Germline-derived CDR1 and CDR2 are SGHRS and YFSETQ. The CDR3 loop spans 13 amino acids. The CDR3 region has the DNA TGCGCCAGCGGATCCGGGAGCGTAGATACGCAGTATTAT. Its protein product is CASGSGSVDTQYY.

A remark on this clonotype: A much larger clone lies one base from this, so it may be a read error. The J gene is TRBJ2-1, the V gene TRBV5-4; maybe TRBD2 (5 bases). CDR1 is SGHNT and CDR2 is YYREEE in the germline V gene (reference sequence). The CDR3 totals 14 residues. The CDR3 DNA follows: TGTACCAGCAGCTTGGGGAGCTCCTACAATGAGCAGTTCTTC. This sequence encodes CTSSLGSSYNEQFF.

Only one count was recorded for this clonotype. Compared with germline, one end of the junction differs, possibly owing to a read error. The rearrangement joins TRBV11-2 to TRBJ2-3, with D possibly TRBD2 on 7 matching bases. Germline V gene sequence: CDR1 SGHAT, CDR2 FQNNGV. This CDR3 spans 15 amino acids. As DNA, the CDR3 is TGTGCCAGCAGGAGGGGGGGGCCTGGCACAGATACACAGTATTTT. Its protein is CASRRGGPGTDTQYF.

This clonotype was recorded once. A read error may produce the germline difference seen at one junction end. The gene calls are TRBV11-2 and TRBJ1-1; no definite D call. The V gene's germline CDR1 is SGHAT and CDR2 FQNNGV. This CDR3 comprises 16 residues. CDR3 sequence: CASSLRLGSRNTEAFF. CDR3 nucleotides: TGTGCCAGCAGCTTAAGGCTAGGGAGCAGGAACACTGAGGCTTTCTTT.

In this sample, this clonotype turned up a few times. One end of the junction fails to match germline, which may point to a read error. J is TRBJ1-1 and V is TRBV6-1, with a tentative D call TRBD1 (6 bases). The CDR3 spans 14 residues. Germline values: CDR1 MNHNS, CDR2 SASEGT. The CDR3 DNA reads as TGTGCCAACAGTGAAGCCCTGGGGGACACTGAAGTTTTCTTT. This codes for CANSEALGDTEVFF.

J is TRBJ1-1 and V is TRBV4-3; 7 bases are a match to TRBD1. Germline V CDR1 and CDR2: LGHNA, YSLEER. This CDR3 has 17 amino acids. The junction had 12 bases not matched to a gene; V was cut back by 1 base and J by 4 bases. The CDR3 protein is CASSQAWTGIGGTEAFF. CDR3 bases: TGCGCCAGCAGCCAAGCATGGACAGGCATAGGGGGCACTGAAGCTTTCTTT.

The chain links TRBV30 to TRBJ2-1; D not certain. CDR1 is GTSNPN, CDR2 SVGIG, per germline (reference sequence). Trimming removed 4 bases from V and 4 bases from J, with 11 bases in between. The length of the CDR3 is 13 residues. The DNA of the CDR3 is TGTGCCTGGATTGAGGAAAGTTACAATGAGCAGTTCTTC. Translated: CAWIEESYNEQFF. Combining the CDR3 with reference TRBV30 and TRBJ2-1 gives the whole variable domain SQTIHQWPATLVQPVGSPLSLECTVEGTSNPNLYWYRQAAGRGLQLLFYSVGIGQISSEVPQNLSASRPQDRQFILSSKKLLLSDSGFYLCAWIEESYNEQFFGPGTRLTVL.

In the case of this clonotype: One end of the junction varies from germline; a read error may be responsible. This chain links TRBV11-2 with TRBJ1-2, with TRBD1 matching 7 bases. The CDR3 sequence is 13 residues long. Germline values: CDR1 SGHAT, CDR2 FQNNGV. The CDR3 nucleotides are TGTGTCAGCAGCACTACAGGGGTCTATGGCTACACTTTC. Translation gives CVSSTTGVYGYTF.

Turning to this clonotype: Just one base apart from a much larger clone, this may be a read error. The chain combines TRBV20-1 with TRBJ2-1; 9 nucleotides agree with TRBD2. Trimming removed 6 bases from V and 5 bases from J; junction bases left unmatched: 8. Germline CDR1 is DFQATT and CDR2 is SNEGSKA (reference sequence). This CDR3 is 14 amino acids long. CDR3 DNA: TGCAGTGCATCGAGCGGGAGGATACACAATGAGCAGTTCTTC. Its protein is CSASSGRIHNEQFF.

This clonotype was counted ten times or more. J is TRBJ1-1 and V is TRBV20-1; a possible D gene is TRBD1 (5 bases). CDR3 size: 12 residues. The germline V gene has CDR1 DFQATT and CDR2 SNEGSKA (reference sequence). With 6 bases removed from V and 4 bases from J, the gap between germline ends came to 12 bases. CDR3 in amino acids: CSAPDKFTEAFF. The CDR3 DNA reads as TGCAGTGCGCCGGACAAATTCACTGAAGCTTTCTTT.

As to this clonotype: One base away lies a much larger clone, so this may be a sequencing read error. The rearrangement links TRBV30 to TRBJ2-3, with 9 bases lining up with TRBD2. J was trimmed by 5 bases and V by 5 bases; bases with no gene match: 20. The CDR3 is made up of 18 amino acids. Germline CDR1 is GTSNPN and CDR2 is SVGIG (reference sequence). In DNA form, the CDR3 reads TGTGCCTGGCGGACAACCCCAGGACCAGCGGGAGGAATAGATACGCAGTATTTT. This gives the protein CAWRTTPGPAGGIDTQYF. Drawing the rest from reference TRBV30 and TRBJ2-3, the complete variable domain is SQTIHQWPATLVQPVGSPLSLECTVEGTSNPNLYWYRQAAGRGLQLLFYSVGIGQISSEVPQNLSASRPQDRQFILSSKKLLLSDSGFYLCAWRTTPGPAGGIDTQYFGPGTRLTVL.

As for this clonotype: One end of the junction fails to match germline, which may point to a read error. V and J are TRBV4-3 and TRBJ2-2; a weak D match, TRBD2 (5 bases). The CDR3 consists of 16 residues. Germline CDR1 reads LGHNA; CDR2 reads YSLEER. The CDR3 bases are TGCGCCAGCAGCAGGAGTGAGGACCCCTCCATCGGGGATCTGTTTTTT. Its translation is CASSRSEDPSIGDLFF.

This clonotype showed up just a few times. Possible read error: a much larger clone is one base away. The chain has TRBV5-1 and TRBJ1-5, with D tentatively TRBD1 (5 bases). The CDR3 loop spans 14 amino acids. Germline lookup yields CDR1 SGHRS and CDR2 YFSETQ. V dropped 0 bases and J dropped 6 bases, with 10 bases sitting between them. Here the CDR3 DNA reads TGCGCCAGCAGCTTGGATGGTGGGACTCAGCCCCAGCATTTT. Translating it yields CASSLDGGTQPQHF.

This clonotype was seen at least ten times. Here the CDR3 reads CASPWDNYSNQPQHF. The CDR3 DNA reads as TGTGCCAGCCCTTGGGACAATTATAGCAATCAGCCCCAGCATTTT. The gene calls are TRBV6-2 or TRBV6-3 and TRBJ1-5, with TRBD1 as a possible D gene (6 bases). Germline V gene data show CDR1 as MNHEY and CDR2 as SVGEGT. V was clipped by 8 bases and J by 0 bases, with 14 bases between them. This CDR3 has 15 residues.

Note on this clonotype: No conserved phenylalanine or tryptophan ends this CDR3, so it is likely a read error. CDR3 residues: CTSSLYEQYY. DNA for the CDR3: TGTACCAGCAGCTTATACGAGCAGTACTAC. The genes are TRBV11-2 and TRBJ2-7, with D uncertain. The CDR3 covers 10 residues. Germline V gene sequence: CDR1 SGHAT, CDR2 FQNNGV.